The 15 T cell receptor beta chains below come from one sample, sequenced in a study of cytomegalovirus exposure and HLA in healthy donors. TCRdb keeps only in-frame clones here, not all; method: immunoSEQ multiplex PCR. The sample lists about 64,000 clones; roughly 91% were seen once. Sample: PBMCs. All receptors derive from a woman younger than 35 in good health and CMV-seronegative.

CDR3 nucleotide sequence: TGTGCCAGCAGCTCTCAACCGGGACATTTTAACTATGGCTACACCTTC. Its translation is CASSSQPGHFNYGYTF. V is TRBV11-2 and J is TRBJ1-2, with D maybe TRBD1 (6 bases). The V end was cut by 4 bases, the J end by 1 base, with 16 bases between. This CDR3 has 16 residues. Germline V gene lookup returns CDR1 SGHAT and CDR2 FQNNGV. The entire variable domain, with the rest obtained from reference TRBV11-2 and TRBJ1-2, is as follows: EAGVAQSPRYKIIEKRQSVAFWCNPISGHATLYWYQQILGQGPKLLIQFQNNGVVDDSQLPKDRFSAERLKGVDSTLKIQPAKLEDSAVYLCASSSQPGHFNYGYTFGSGTRLTVV.

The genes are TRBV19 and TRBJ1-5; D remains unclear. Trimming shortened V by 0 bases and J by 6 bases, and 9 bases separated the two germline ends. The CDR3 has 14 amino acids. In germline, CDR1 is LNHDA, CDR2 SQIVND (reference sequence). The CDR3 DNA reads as TGTGCCAGTAGTATAGAGAGGGCGGCTCAGCCCCAGCATTTT. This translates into CASSIERAAQPQHF. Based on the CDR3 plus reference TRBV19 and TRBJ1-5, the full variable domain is DGGITQSPKYLFRKEGQNVTLSCEQNLNHDAMYWYRQDPGQGLRLIYYSQIVNDFQKGDIAEGYSVSREKKESFPLTVTSAQKNPTAFYLCASSIERAAQPQHFGDGTRLSIL.

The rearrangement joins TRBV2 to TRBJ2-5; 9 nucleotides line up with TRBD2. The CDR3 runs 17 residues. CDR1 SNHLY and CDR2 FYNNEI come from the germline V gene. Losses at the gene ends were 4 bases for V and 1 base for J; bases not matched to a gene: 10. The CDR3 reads CASSGGTSIRFQETQYF. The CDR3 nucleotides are TGTGCCAGCAGTGGGGGGACTAGCATTCGTTTCCAAGAGACCCAGTACTTC.

The chain's CDR3 is CASSTGGIQPQHF. DNA for the CDR3: TGTGCCAGTTCAACAGGGGGAATTCAGCCCCAGCATTTT. The chain uses TRBV19 and TRBJ1-5, with 8 bases matching TRBD1. V lost 8 bases, J lost 6 bases, and 6 bases stayed unmatched. Germline CDR1 and CDR2: LNHDA and SQIVND (reference sequence). The CDR3 consists of 13 residues.

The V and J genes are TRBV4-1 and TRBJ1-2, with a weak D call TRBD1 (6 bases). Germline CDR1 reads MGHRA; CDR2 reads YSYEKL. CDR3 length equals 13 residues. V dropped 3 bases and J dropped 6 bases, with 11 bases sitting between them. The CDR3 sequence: CASSHGNRDGYTF. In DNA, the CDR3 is TGCGCCAGCAGCCACGGGAACAGGGATGGCTACACCTTC.

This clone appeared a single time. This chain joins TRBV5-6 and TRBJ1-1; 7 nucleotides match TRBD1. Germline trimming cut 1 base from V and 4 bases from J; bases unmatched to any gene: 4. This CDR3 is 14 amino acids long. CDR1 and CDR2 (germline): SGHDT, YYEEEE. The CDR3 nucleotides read TGTGCCAGCAGCTTGCCGCAGGGGGGCACTGAAGCTTTCTTT. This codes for CASSLPQGGTEAFF.

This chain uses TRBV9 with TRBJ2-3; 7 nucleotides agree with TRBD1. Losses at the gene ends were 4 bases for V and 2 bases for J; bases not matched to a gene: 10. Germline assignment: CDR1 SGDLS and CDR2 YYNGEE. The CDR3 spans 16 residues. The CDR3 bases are TGTGCCAGCAGCAAACAGGGGCGTTTCGTCACAGATACGCAGTATTTT. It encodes CASSKQGRFVTDTQYF.

For the CDR3, the DNA is TGTGCCAGCAGTGCCGGGACTAGCGAAGAGACCCAGTACTTC. Protein sequence: CASSAGTSEETQYF. The genes are TRBV6-5 and TRBJ2-5; 10 nucleotides agree with TRBD2. CDR1 is MNHEY and CDR2 is SVGAGI in the germline V gene. The length of the CDR3 is 14 residues. The junction had 3 bases not matched to a gene; V was cut back by 5 bases and J by 3 bases.

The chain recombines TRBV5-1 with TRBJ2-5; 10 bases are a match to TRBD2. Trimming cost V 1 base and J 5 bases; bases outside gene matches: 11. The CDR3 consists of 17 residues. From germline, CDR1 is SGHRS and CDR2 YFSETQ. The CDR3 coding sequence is TGCGCCAGCAGCTTGTTTTCTAGCGGGAGAGGTGGGGAGACCCAGTACTTC. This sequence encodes CASSLFSSGRGGETQYF.

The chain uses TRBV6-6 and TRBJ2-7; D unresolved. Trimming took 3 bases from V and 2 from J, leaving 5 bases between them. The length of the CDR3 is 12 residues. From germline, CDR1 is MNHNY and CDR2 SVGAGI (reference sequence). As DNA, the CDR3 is TGTGCCAGCAGTTATAGCACCTACGAGCAGTACTTC. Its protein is CASSYSTYEQYF.

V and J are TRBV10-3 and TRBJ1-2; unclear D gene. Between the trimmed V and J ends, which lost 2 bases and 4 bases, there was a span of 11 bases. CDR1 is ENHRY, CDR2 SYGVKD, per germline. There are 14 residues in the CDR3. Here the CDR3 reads CAISEGENSYGYTF. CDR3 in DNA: TGTGCCATCAGTGAGGGGGAGAACAGCTATGGCTACACCTTC.

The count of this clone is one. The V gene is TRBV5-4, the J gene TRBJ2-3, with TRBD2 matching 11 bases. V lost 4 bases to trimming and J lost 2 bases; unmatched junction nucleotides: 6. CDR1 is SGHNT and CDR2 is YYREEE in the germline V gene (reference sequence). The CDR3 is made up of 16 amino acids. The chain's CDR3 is CASSGPGLADTDTQYF. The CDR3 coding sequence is TGTGCCAGCAGCGGGCCGGGACTAGCGGACACAGATACGCAGTATTTT.

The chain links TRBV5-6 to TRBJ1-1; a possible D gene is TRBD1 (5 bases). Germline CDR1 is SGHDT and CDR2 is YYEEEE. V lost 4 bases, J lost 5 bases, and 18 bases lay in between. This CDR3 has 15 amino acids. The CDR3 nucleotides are TGTGCCAGCAGCCTGGGCCCAACAGGAATGACTGAAGCTTTCTTT. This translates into CASSLGPTGMTEAFF.

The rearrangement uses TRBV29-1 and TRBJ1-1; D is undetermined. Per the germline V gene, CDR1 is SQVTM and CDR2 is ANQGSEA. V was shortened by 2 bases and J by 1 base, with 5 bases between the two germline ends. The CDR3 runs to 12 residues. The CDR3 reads CSVELANTEAFF. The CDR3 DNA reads TGCAGCGTTGAATTGGCGAACACTGAAGCTTTCTTT.

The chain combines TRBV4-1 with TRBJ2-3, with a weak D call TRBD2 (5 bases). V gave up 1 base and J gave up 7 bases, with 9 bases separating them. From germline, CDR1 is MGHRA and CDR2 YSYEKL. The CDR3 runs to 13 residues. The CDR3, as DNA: TGCGCCAGCAGCCAAGCCGGGGTGAATACGCAGTATTTT. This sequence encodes CASSQAGVNTQYF.